This T cell receptor beta chain was obtained from a study of cytomegalovirus exposure and HLA in healthy donors. The CDR3 sequence is 12 residues long. With 6 bases clipped from V and 8 bases from J, the junction kept 7 bases outside the gene matches. Germline V CDR1 and CDR2: SQVTM, ANQGSEA. The PCR had 60 Vbeta and 13 Jbeta primers. Profiling relied on immunoSEQ multiplex PCR, and the TCRdb table lists in-frame clones only, not all of them. The sample contains roughly 290,000 clones, over 85% of which appear only once. The source of this sequence is a woman aged 18-35 years in good health and CMV-seronegative. The sequencing input was PBMCs. The genes are TRBV29-1 and TRBJ1-2; 9 nucleotides agree with TRBD1. The CDR3 bases are TGCAGCGTAACACAGGGGGCGCGGGGCTACACCTTC. It codes for CSVTQGARGYTF.